These 24 T cell receptor beta chains originate from one sample sequenced in a study of blood T cell repertoires in COVID-19. Measured with immunoSEQ multiplex PCR; TCRdb has only the in-frame clones, and not every one. The sample has 200,000 to 300,000 clones, 85% to 90% seen once. The sequenced sample consisted of PBMCs or T cells enriched from blood (not recorded which). The receptor set was obtained from a woman in her 30s who had recovered from COVID-19.

The chain employs TRBV18 and TRBJ2-2, with a possible D match to TRBD2 (7 bases). Germline CDR1 reads KGHSH; CDR2 reads LQKENI. Trimming left V 0 bases short and J 0 bases short, with 11 bases between. CDR3 size: 17 residues. The CDR3 DNA is TGTGCCAGCTCACCACCGTTGGGGGGGCCGAACACCGGGGAGCTGTTTTTT. It encodes CASSPPLGGPNTGELFF.

The J gene is TRBJ1-2, the V gene TRBV3-1 (or the pseudogene TRBV3-2); D is possibly TRBD1 (6 bases). The CDR3 runs 15 residues. Trimming took off 4 bases at V and 3 bases at J, with 15 bases between the two ends. Germline CDR1 is LGHDT and CDR2 is YNNKEL (reference sequence). The CDR3 DNA is TGTGCCAGCAGCCCCGAGCCCCAGGGGCACTATGGCTACACCTTC. It encodes CASSPEPQGHYGYTF.

The chain has TRBV2 and TRBJ1-5; no definite D call. The germline V gene encodes CDR1 SNHLY and CDR2 FYNNEI. V was shortened by 2 bases and J by 2 bases, with 13 bases between the two germline ends. The CDR3 extends over 16 amino acids. CDR3 residues: CASSEIGRRGNQPQHF. The CDR3 coding sequence is TGTGCCAGCAGTGAAATTGGTCGTCGGGGCAATCAGCCCCAGCATTTT.

In its sample, this clone was seen a few times. The rearrangement uses TRBV24-1 and TRBJ1-2, with 10 bases matching TRBD1. Germline CDR1 is KGHDR and CDR2 is SFDVKD. The CDR3 is 17 residues long. The J segment lost 6 bases and the V segment lost 5 bases, leaving 14 bases of the junction unmatched. The CDR3 reads CATSAGPRVGTGDGYTF. The CDR3 nucleotides read TGTGCCACCAGTGCGGGGCCGCGGGTCGGGACAGGGGATGGCTACACCTTC.

This clone was observed a handful of times. The chain employs TRBV29-1 and TRBJ2-7; 10 bases match TRBD1. Germline CDR1 SQVTM, CDR2 ANQGSEA. J was trimmed by 5 bases and V by 5 bases; bases with no gene match: 12. The CDR3 runs to 15 residues. The CDR3 bases are TGCAGCGTTATAGACCGGGACAGGGGAATCAACGAGCAGTACTTC. It encodes CSVIDRDRGINEQYF.

The chain recombines TRBV19 with TRBJ1-3, with 7 bases that match TRBD1. V was pared by 6 bases and J by 2 bases, with 4 bases of the junction left unmatched. The germline gives CDR1 LNHDA, CDR2 SQIVND (reference sequence). The CDR3 is made up of 14 amino acids. CDR3 loop: CASSADRAGNTIYF. CDR3 in DNA: TGTGCCAGTAGCGCCGACAGGGCTGGAAACACCATATATTTT. The full variable domain, completed using reference TRBV19 and TRBJ1-3, is DGGITQSPKYLFRKEGQNVTLSCEQNLNHDAMYWYRQDPGQGLRLIYYSQIVNDFQKGDIAEGYSVSREKKESFPLTVTSAQKNPTAFYLCASSADRAGNTIYFGEGSWLTVV.

The chain has TRBV11-2 and TRBJ2-7; D remains ambiguous. This CDR3 comprises 11 residues. Per the germline V gene, CDR1 is SGHAT and CDR2 is FQNNGV. The ends were cut back, 4 bases at V and 4 bases at J, with 5 bases in the middle. CDR3 DNA sequence: TGTGCCAGCAGCTCTTTGTACGAGCAGTACTTC. Translation: CASSSLYEQYF.

The gene calls are TRBV11-2 and TRBJ2-7, with 9 bases that match TRBD2. CDR3 length: 15 residues. After removal of 2 bases from V and 3 bases from J, the junction contained 5 bases not matched to a gene. Germline V gene data show CDR1 as SGHAT and CDR2 as FQNNGV. CDR3 amino acids: CASSLSSGINYEQYF. CDR3 DNA: TGTGCCAGCAGCTTATCTAGCGGGATTAACTACGAGCAGTACTTC. The full variable domain, completed using reference TRBV11-2 and TRBJ2-7, is EAGVAQSPRYKIIEKRQSVAFWCNPISGHATLYWYQQILGQGPKLLIQFQNNGVVDDSQLPKDRFSAERLKGVDSTLKIQPAKLEDSAVYLCASSLSSGINYEQYFGPGTRLTVT.

The chain carries TRBV6-5 and TRBJ2-7; 8 bases are a match to TRBD1. This CDR3 is 13 amino acids long. The V segment lost 9 bases and the J segment 5 bases; nucleotides outside the gene matches: 9. Germline V gene lookup returns CDR1 MNHEY and CDR2 SVGAGI. DNA for the CDR3: TGTGCCAGTGAGGACAGGGTGCAGAACGAGCAGTACTTC. It translates to CASEDRVQNEQYF.

The V call is TRBV7-2, the J call TRBJ2-7; D is unresolved. Germline V gives CDR1 SGHTA, CDR2 FQGNSA. Trimming removed 1 base at V and 2 bases at J, with 12 bases between. The CDR3 covers 15 residues. The DNA of the CDR3 is TGTGCCAGCAGCTTAGAGAGGCCTCCGCCCTACGAGCAGTACTTC. This translates into CASSLERPPPYEQYF.

The chain recombines TRBV19 with TRBJ1-1; 8 positions agree with TRBD1. V shed 7 bases and J 4 bases; nucleotides not matched to a gene: 5. CDR3 length equals 13 residues. CDR1 is LNHDA and CDR2 is SQIVND in the germline V gene (reference sequence). The CDR3 region is CASTPDRGTEAFF. The CDR3 nucleotides read TGTGCCAGTACCCCCGACAGGGGCACTGAAGCTTTCTTT. The full variable domain, its missing parts supplied by reference TRBV19 and TRBJ1-1, is DGGITQSPKYLFRKEGQNVTLSCEQNLNHDAMYWYRQDPGQGLRLIYYSQIVNDFQKGDIAEGYSVSREKKESFPLTVTSAQKNPTAFYLCASTPDRGTEAFFGQGTRLTVV.

The rearrangement uses TRBV18 and TRBJ2-3; possible D gene TRBD1, 5 bases. Germline values: CDR1 KGHSH, CDR2 LQKENI. This CDR3 is built from 13 residues. The V end was cut by 1 base, the J end by 6 bases, with 8 bases between. The DNA for the CDR3 is TGTGCCAGCTCACCACAGGGGATGGATACGCAGTATTTT. It specifies CASSPQGMDTQYF. Drawing the rest from reference TRBV18 and TRBJ2-3, the complete variable domain is NAGVMQNPRHLVRRRGQEARLRCSPMKGHSHVYWYRQLPEEGLKFMVYLQKENIIDESGMPKERFSAEFPKEGPSILRIQQVVRGDSAAYFCASSPQGMDTQYFGPGTRLTVL.

The chain is built from TRBV27 and TRBJ2-6; D possibly corresponds to TRBD2 (5 bases). This CDR3 region has 15 residues. CDR1 is MNHEY, CDR2 SMNVEV, per germline (reference sequence). V lost 6 bases and J 0 bases, leaving 9 bases between the germline ends. CDR3 DNA sequence: TGTGCCAGCAGAAGGACTTACTCTGGGGCCAACGTCCTGACTTTC. The encoded protein is CASRRTYSGANVLTF.

This clone was recorded only once. The chain is built from TRBV6-5 and TRBJ1-2; maybe TRBD1 (5 bases). This CDR3 contains 13 residues. CDR1 and CDR2 from the germline V gene are MNHEY and SVGAGI. V lost 5 bases and J lost 5, with 12 bases in between. CDR3 sequence: CASSLSGTYGYTF. In nucleotides, the CDR3 is TGTGCCAGCAGTCTCTCCGGGACTTATGGCTACACCTTC.

This chain uses TRBV2 with TRBJ2-3, with 8 positions matching TRBD2. J gave up 3 bases and V 0 bases, and 5 bases lay outside the gene matches. The CDR3 runs 16 residues. CDR1 and CDR2 (germline): SNHLY, FYNNEI. CDR3 DNA: TGTGCCAGCAGTGAAGCGATTGGACTAGCAACAGATACGCAGTATTTT. It codes for CASSEAIGLATDTQYF.

This sequence joins TRBV19 and TRBJ2-7; maybe TRBD1 (6 bases). Germline V lookup: CDR1 LNHDA, CDR2 SQIVND (reference sequence). This CDR3 comprises 15 residues. V was pared by 3 bases and J by 0 bases, with 12 bases between. For the CDR3, the DNA is TGTGCCAGTAGTATGTGGTCGGACAGCTCCTACGAGCAGTACTTC. This gives the protein CASSMWSDSSYEQYF.

The rearrangement links TRBV19 to TRBJ1-6; D unresolved. Germline CDR1 is LNHDA and CDR2 is SQIVND (reference sequence). Trimming took off 6 bases at V and 13 bases at J, with 10 bases between the two ends. The CDR3 has 11 residues. In DNA form, the CDR3 reads TGTGCCAGTAGCACCCACGGTCCCCTCCACTTT. Translating gives CASSTHGPLHF.

The table lists this clone with many counts. The chain has TRBV6-4 and TRBJ2-3; 7 nucleotides match TRBD1. Germline lookup yields CDR1 MRHNA and CDR2 SNTAGT. V trimming: 6 bases; J trimming: 0 bases; junction bases outside the gene matches: 6. CDR3 length: 15 amino acids. The CDR3 coding sequence is TGTGCCAGCAGCGCCGGGACAGCTAGCACAGATACGCAGTATTTT. This gives the protein CASSAGTASTDTQYF.

This clone has more than one count but fewer than ten. V is TRBV16 and J is TRBJ2-5; a possible D gene is TRBD2 (5 bases). Germline lookup yields CDR1 KGHSY and CDR2 FQNENV. This CDR3 spans 15 amino acids. The germline V and J ends were trimmed by 0 bases and 4 bases, with 12 bases remaining between them. DNA of the CDR3: TGTGCCAGCAGCCAATCCCGAGGGATAGGAGAGACCCAGTACTTC. This codes for CASSQSRGIGETQYF. Looking up the rest from reference TRBV16 and TRBJ2-5 gives the full variable domain: GEEVAQTPKHLVRGEGQKAKLYCAPIKGHSYVFWYQQVLKNEFKFLISFQNENVFDETGMPKERFSAKCLPNSPCSLEIQATKLEDSAVYFCASSQSRGIGETQYFGPGTRLLVL.

The chain employs TRBV27 and TRBJ1-6, with TRBD1 matching 7 bases. The germline CDR1 and CDR2 sequences are MNHEY and SMNVEV (reference sequence). The CDR3 runs to 17 residues. The ends lost 6 bases at V and 6 bases at J; junction bases unmatched: 14. The CDR3 reads CASRPKGTGDINSPLHF. DNA of the CDR3: TGTGCCAGCAGACCGAAAGGCACAGGGGATATTAATTCACCCCTCCACTTT.

The gene calls are TRBV18 and TRBJ1-2; 7 bases are shared with TRBD1. Germline V gives CDR1 KGHSH, CDR2 LQKENI. CDR3 length: 16 amino acids. The trim removed 3 bases at V and 4 bases at J, leaving 11 bases unmatched. CDR3 sequence reads: CASSPTSGGPGYGYTF. CDR3 in DNA: TGTGCCAGCTCACCTACTTCAGGGGGACCGGGCTATGGCTACACCTTC.

The chain employs TRBV5-4 and TRBJ2-7; 8 bases map to TRBD1. This CDR3 has 14 residues. The V segment lost 0 bases and the J segment 2 bases; nucleotides outside the gene matches: 1. CDR1 and CDR2 from the germline V gene are SGHNT and YYREEE (reference sequence). CDR3 coding DNA: TGTGCCAGCAGCTTGGACAGGGGGACCTACGAGCAGTACTTC. This translates into CASSLDRGTYEQYF. Looking up the rest from reference TRBV5-4 and TRBJ2-7 gives the full variable domain: ETGVTQSPTHLIKTRGQQVTLRCSSQSGHNTVSWYQQALGQGPQFIFQYYREEENGRGNFPPRFSGLQFPNYSSELNVNALELDDSALYLCASSLDRGTYEQYFGPGTRLTVT.

The chain recombines TRBV10-3 with TRBJ1-5; weak D call: TRBD1 (5 bases). The CDR3 covers 15 residues. Germline V gives CDR1 ENHRY, CDR2 SYGVKD. Trimming shortened V by 8 bases and J by 7 bases, and 21 bases separated the two germline ends. In DNA form, the CDR3 reads TGTGCCATCTCGAGCCCCGCCTTGCAGGGCCAGCCCCAGCATTTT. Translated: CAISSPALQGQPQHF.

The chain combines TRBV7-9 with TRBJ2-1, with 8 positions matching TRBD2. The CDR3 covers 14 residues. CDR1 and CDR2 from the germline V gene are SEHNR and FQNEAQ (reference sequence). With V trimmed by 2 bases and J by 7 bases, 4 bases remained unmatched. The CDR3 protein is CASSLLAGGNEQFF. The CDR3 DNA sequence: TGTGCCAGCAGCTTACTAGCGGGTGGGAATGAGCAGTTCTTC.